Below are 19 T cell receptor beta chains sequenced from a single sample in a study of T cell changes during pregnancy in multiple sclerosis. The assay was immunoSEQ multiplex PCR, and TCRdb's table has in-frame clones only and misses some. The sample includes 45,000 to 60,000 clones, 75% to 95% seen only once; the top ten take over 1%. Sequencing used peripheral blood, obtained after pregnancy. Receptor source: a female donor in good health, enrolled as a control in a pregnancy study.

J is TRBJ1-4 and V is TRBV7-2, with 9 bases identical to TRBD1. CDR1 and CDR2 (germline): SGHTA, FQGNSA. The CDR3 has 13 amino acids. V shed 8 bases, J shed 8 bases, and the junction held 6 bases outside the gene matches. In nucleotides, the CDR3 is TGTGCCAGCCGGGACAGGGCTGCAGAAAAACTGTTTTTT. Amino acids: CASRDRAAEKLFF.

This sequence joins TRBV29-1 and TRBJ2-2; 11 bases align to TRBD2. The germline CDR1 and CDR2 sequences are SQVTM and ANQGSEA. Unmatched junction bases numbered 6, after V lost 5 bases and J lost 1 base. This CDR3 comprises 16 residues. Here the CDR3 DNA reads TGCAGCGTTAAGGGACTAGCGGAGTTGAACACCGGGGAGCTGTTTTTT. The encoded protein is CSVKGLAELNTGELFF.

The CDR3 DNA reads as TGTGCCAGCACCGACAGTTGGGGCTACACCTTC. Translation gives CASTDSWGYTF. The chain combines TRBV5-6 with TRBJ1-2; the D gene is possibly TRBD1 (5 bases). Germline values: CDR1 SGHDT, CDR2 YYEEEE. The germline V and J ends were trimmed by 6 bases and 8 bases, with 11 bases remaining between them. The CDR3 is 11 amino acids.

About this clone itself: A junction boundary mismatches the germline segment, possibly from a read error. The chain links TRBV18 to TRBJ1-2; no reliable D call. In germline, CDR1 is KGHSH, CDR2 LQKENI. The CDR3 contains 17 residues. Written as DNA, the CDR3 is TGTGCCAGTTCACGGACGGATGGACTATCCTATAACTATGGCTACACCTTC. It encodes CASSRTDGLSYNYGYTF.

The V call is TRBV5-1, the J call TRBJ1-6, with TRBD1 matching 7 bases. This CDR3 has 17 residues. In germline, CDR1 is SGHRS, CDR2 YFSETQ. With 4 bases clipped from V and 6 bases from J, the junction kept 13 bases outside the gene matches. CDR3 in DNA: TGCGCCAGCAGCAGGGAAGGTGGAACAGGGGCTAATTCACCCCTCCACTTT. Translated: CASSREGGTGANSPLHF.

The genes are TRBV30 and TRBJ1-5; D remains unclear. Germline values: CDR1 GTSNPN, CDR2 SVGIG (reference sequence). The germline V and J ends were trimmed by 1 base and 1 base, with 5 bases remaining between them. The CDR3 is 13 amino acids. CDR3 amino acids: CAWSEQSNQPQHF. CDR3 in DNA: TGTGCCTGGAGTGAACAGAGCAATCAGCCCCAGCATTTT.

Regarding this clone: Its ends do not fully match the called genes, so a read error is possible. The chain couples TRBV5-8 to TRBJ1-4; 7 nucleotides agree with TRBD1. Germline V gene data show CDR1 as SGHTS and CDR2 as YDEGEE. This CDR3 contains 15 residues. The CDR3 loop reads CASSLASTGSEKLFF. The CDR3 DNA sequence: TGTGCCAGCAGTTTGGCATCGACAGGGAGCGAAAAACTGTTTTTT.

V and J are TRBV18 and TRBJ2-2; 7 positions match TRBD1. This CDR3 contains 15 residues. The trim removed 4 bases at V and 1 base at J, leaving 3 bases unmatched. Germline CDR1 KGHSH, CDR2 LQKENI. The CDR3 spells CASSLRTGNTGELFF. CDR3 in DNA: TGTGCCAGCTCACTAAGGACAGGGAACACCGGGGAGCTGTTTTTT.

CDR3 loop: CASSYSGDGETQYF. CDR3 sequence (DNA): TGTGCCAGCAGTTACTCGGGAGACGGGGAGACCCAGTACTTC. The chain joins TRBV6-5 to TRBJ2-5, with D tentatively TRBD2 (5 bases). The CDR3 runs to 14 residues. Germline-derived CDR1 and CDR2 are MNHEY and SVGAGI. The V and J ends lost 0 bases and 5 bases respectively, with 10 bases between them.

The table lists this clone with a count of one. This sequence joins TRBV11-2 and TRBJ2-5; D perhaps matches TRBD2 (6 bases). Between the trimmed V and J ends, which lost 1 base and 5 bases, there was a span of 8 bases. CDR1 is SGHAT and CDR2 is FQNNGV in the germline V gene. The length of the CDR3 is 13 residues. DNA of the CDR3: TGTGCCAGCAGCTTAGGCGGGGAGGAGACCCAGTACTTC. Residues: CASSLGGEETQYF. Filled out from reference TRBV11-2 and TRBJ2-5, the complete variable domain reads EAGVAQSPRYKIIEKRQSVAFWCNPISGHATLYWYQQILGQGPKLLIQFQNNGVVDDSQLPKDRFSAERLKGVDSTLKIQPAKLEDSAVYLCASSLGGEETQYFGPGTRLLVL.

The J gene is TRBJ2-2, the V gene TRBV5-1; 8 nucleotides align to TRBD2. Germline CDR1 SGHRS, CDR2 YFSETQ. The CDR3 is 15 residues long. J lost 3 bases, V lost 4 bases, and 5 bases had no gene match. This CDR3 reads CASSPGRVDTGELFF. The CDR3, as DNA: TGCGCCAGCAGCCCCGGGAGGGTAGACACCGGGGAGCTGTTTTTT.

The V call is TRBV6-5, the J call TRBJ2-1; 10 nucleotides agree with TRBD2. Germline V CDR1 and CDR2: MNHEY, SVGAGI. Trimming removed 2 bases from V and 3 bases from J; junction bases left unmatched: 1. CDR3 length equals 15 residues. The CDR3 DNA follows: TGTGCCAGCAGTTACATAGCGGGAGGCTACAATGAGCAGTTCTTC. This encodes CASSYIAGGYNEQFF.

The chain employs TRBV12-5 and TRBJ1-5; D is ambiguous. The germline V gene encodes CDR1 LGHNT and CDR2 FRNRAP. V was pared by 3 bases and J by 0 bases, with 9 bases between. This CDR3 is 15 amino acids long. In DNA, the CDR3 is TGTGCTAGTGGTTTAGGAGAGAATAGCAATCAGCCCCAGCATTTT. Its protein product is CASGLGENSNQPQHF. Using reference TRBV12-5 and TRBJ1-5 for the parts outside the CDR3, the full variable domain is DARVTQTPRHKVTEMGQEVTMRCQPILGHNTVFWYRQTMMQGLELLAYFRNRAPLDDSGMPKDRFSAEMPDATLATLKIQPSEPRDSAVYFCASGLGENSNQPQHFGDGTRLSIL.

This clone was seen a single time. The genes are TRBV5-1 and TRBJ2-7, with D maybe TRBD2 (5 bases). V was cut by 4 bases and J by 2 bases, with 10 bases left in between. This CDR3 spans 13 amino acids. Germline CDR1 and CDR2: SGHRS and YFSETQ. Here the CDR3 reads CASSPGVTYEQYF. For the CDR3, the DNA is TGCGCCAGCAGCCCCGGGGTGACCTACGAGCAGTACTTC.

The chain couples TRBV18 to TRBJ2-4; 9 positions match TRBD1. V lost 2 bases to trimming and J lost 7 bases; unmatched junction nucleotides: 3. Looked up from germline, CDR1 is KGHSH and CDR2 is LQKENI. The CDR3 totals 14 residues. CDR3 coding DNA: TGTGCCAGCTCACCAAGGGGACAGGGCAACATTCAGTACTTC. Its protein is CASSPRGQGNIQYF.

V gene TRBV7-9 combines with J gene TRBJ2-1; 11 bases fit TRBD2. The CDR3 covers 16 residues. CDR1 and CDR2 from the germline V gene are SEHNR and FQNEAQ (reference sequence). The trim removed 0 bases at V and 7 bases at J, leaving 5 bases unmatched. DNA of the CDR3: TGTGCCAGCAGCTTAGCGCCGGGACTAGCGGTAAATGAGCAGTTCTTC. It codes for CASSLAPGLAVNEQFF.

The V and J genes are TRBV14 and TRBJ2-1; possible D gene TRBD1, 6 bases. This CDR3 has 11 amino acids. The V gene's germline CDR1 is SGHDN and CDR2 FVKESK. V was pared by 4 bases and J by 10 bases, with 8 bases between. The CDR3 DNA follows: TGTGCCAGCAGCCGGACAGCGGAGCAGTTCTTC. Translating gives CASSRTAEQFF.

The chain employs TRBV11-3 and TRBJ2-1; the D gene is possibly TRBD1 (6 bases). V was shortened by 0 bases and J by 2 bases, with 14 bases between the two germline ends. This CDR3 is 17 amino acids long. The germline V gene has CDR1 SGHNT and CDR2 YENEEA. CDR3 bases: TGTGCCAGCAGCTTAGATCAAGGGGGAGACCCCTACAATGAGCAGTTCTTC. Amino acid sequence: CASSLDQGGDPYNEQFF.

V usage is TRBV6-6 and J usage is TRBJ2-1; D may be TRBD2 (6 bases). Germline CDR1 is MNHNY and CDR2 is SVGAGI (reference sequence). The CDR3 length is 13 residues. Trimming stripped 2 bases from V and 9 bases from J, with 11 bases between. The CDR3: CASSYKSGPEQFF. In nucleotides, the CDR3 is TGTGCCAGCAGTTACAAGAGCGGGCCTGAGCAGTTCTTC.